These T cell receptor beta chains were read from a single sample in a study of T cell responses to AZD1222 COVID-19 vaccine. Clones were read by immunoSEQ multiplex PCR, and TCRdb kept only the in-frame ones, dropping some. Counted here are under 200,000 clones, approximately 90% occurring once; the ten biggest clones make up 1.5% to 2%. The specimen comprised peripheral blood, sampled on day 0 of AZD1222 vaccination. Every receptor here comes from an adult in good health. Both conserved end residues are part of each CDR3. The D gene is left open where the match is weak. The listing skips clone size in some rows; elsewhere it reads once, few, many or a size class.

J gene,D gene,V gene,clone size,CDR3 DNA,CDR3 protein
TRBJ2-1,TRBD1,TRBV9,-,TGTGCCAGCAGCGCCGGGACAGCCCACAATGAGCAGTTCTTC,CASSAGTAHNEQFF
TRBJ1-1,-,TRBV29-1,once,TGCAGCGCCGCCTCGACTGACCGGGAAGCTTTCTTT,CSAASTDREAFF
TRBJ2-2,-,TRBV5-4,-,TGTGCCAGCAGCGTCGCACCGACAGGCACCGGGGAGCTGTTTTTT,CASSVAPTGTGELFF
TRBJ1-1,-,TRBV4-1,-,TGCGCCAGCAGCCAAGTTCAGGGCCTGGGGAACACTGAAGCTTTCTTT,CASSQVQGLGNTEAFF
TRBJ2-1,-,TRBV27,-,TGTGCCAGCAGTTTTGGGGGGCCATCACCCTACAATGAGCAGTTCTTC,CASSFGGPSPYNEQFF
TRBJ2-7,TRBD1,TRBV27,-,TGTGCCAGCAGCTGGGACAGCGCCTACGAGCAGTACTTC,CASSWDSAYEQYF
TRBJ2-7,TRBD1,TRBV6-5,-,TGTGCCAGCAGTAGAAAACCGGGACAGGGGGGCGAGCAGTACTTC,CASSRKPGQGGEQYF
TRBJ1-1,-,TRBV7-8,few,TGTGCCAGCAGCTTATTAAAAGGGTATGAAGCTTTCTTT,CASSLLKGYEAFF
TRBJ2-7,-,TRBV6-5,few,TGTGCCAGCATTAGGACATGGGATGGCTACGAGCAGTACTTC,CASIRTWDGYEQYF
TRBJ2-3,TRBD1,TRBV20-1,-,TGCAGTGCTAGTCCGGGACAGGTGCAGGATACGCAGTATTTT,CSASPGQVQDTQYF
TRBJ2-6,-,TRBV2,-,TGTGCCAGCAGTGAATTTACAGGGTTGTCTGGGGCCAACGTCCTGACTTTC,CASSEFTGLSGANVLTF
TRBJ1-1,-,TRBV20-1,-,TGCAGTGCTAGTCGGGCACCCTTCAGCATGAACACTGAAGCTTTCTTT,CSASRAPFSMNTEAFF
TRBJ1-2,-,TRBV6-2/TRBV6-3,-,TGTGCCAGCAGTCTAAGGACCCTGGTAGTCGGCTACACCTTC,CASSLRTLVVGYTF
TRBJ2-2,-,TRBV29-1,-,TGCAGCGCGTTTGTTGGCACCGGGGAGCTGTTTTTT,CSAFVGTGELFF
TRBJ2-3,-,TRBV29-1,-,TGCAGCCTCCGACGTAGTTCGGGGGCAGGAGATACGCAGTATTTT,CSLRRSSGAGDTQYF
TRBJ1-2,TRBD1,TRBV28,-,TGTGCCAGCAGTTTACTTTCGCAGGGGGAAGCCTACACCTTC,CASSLLSQGEAYTF
TRBJ1-6,-,TRBV7-9,-,TGTGCCAGCAGCCCAGGGTATAATTCACCCCTCCACTTT,CASSPGYNSPLHF
TRBJ2-3,-,TRBV29-1,-,TGCAGCGTTGGTCCGGGACTCCTAACAGATACGCAGTATTTT,CSVGPGLLTDTQYF
TRBJ1-2,TRBD1,TRBV2,few,TGTGCCAGCAGTACAGGGGATCTAAATGGCTACACCTTC,CASSTGDLNGYTF
TRBJ1-2,-,TRBV30,-,TGTGCCTGGACCCCGGGGGGGGCAGGGGGCTACACCTTC,CAWTPGGAGGYTF
TRBJ2-1,TRBD2,TRBV4-3,-,TGCGCCAGCAGTCAAACTAGCGGACCACCCAATGAGCAGTTCTTC,CASSQTSGPPNEQFF
TRBJ1-5,TRBD1,TRBV28,-,TGTGCCAGCAGTTTATACCGGGACAGGCCTAATCAGCCCCAGCATTTT,CASSLYRDRPNQPQHF
TRBJ2-3,TRBD1,TRBV29-1,-,TGCAGCGTTGAAGTTTTGGGTCCTCTGACAGGGCGGAGAGTAGGCACAGATACGCAGTATTTT,CSVEVLGPLTGRRVGTDTQYF
TRBJ1-5,-,TRBV4-1,-,TGCGCCAGCAGCCAAGCTAAGACAGGATTCAATCAGCCCCAGCATTTT,CASSQAKTGFNQPQHF
TRBJ1-2,-,TRBV27,-,TGTGCCAGCAGTCCTCACAGTTCTAACTATGGCTACACCTTC,CASSPHSSNYGYTF
TRBJ1-2,TRBD1,TRBV12-3/TRBV12-4,few,TGTGCCAGCAGTATTGGACAGGGTGGCTACACCTTC,CASSIGQGGYTF
TRBJ1-4,-,TRBV2,-,TGTGCCAGCAGTGAAGGGGTTAATAATGAAAAACTGTTTTTT,CASSEGVNNEKLFF
TRBJ2-3,-,TRBV11-1,few,TGTGCCAGCAGCTTATCGACGGGAGCAGATACGCAGTATTTT,CASSLSTGADTQYF